This T cell receptor beta chain is drawn from a study of OX40 agonist ivuxolimab in advanced cancers. Study-wide context: Patients were treated with ivuxolimab, an agonistic anti-OX40 (CD134) antibody. Allowance was made for prior anti-PD-1, anti-PD-L1 or anti-CTLA-4 therapy, and about 37% had some. Three patients, one with hepatocellular carcinoma and two with cutaneous melanoma, achieved partial responses.

In its sample, this clone was seen a few times. Its cognate antigen is unknown. General study findings and limits: The 0.1-3.0 mg/kg partial responders had among the lowest clonal expansion.

Repertoires were generated with immunoSEQ multiplex PCR, while TCRdb's copy carries only in-frame clones and drops some. The data contain around 95,000 clones, approximately 93% of them seen just once; the ten biggest clones take up around 0.28%. The receptor comes from an adult with an advanced solid tumor such as melanoma, head and neck, liver or kidney cancer. This material consisted of CD4+ or CD8+ T cells sorted from blood, taken in a trial of the OX40 agonist ivuxolimab.

CDR3 in DNA: TGTGCCTGGAGTGGGGACGGAAGGCAGCCCCAGCATTTT. It is translated as CAWSGDGRQPQHF. The genes are TRBV30 and TRBJ1-5; D perhaps matches TRBD1 (5 bases). The germline V and J ends were trimmed by 1 base and 7 bases, with 11 bases remaining between them. CDR3 length: 13 residues. Germline CDR1 is GTSNPN and CDR2 is SVGIG (reference sequence). The full variable domain, rest sourced from reference TRBV30 and TRBJ1-5, is SQTIHQWPATLVQPVGSPLSLECTVEGTSNPNLYWYRQAAGRGLQLLFYSVGIGQISSEVPQNLSASRPQDRQFILSSKKLLLSDSGFYLCAWSGDGRQPQHFGDGTRLSIL.